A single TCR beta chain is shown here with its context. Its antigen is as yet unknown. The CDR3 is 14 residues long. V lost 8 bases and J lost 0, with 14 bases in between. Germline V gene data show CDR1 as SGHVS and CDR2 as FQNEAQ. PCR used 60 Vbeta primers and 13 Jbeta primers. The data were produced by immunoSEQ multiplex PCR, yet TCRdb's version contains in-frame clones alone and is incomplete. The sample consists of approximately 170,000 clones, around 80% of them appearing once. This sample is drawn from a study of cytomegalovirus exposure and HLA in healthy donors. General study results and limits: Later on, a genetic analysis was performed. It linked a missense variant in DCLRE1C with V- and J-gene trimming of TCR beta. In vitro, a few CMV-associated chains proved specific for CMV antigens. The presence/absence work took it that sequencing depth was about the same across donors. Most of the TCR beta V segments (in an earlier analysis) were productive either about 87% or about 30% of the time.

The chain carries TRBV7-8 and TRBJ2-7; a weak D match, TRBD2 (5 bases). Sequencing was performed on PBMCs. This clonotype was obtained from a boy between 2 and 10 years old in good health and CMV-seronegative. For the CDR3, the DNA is TGTGCCAGCGGCGGGCCGCCCAGCTCCTACGAGCAGTACTTC. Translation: CASGGPPSSYEQYF.